This T cell receptor (beta chain) is from a study of T cell responses to AZD1222 COVID-19 vaccine (dated by TCRdb to 2020 to 2022). Regarding the study in general: TCR sequencing was performed for 230 to 250 trial participants, of whom about 200 were given two doses of AZD1222 and 26 were given two doses of MenACWY control vaccine. Enrollment into the trials was organized by age into subgroups of 18-55, 56-69 and 70-plus years, and those subgroups contained roughly 150, 30 and 60 TCR-sequenced participants, respectively. The study at large found these results: Reportedly, close to half of the unique spike-specific TCRs recognized epitopes lying outside the regions that are mutated in the B.1.351 and B.1.1.7 variants. Most participants were white British and females outnumbered males, and the authors suggested that clonal diversity may have been underestimated. Because no samples from the day 14 peak response were available, repertoires could be characterized only after the peak T cell response. Conclusions about previously exposed vaccinees are limited because only a handful of AZD1222 recipients were SARS-CoV-2 seropositive at baseline. The whole spike protein was spanned by vaccine-associated CD4 TCRs, and dominant responses were seen in regions 160-218 and 743-854. In the small 56-69-year group, the increase in depth fell short of significance, most likely because of low power. After two AZD1222 doses, spike-specific TCR breadth and depth were significantly higher than at day 0 and than in MenACWY recipients.

The time point label, read with the paper, signifies: about 28 days (+/-7) after the second vaccine dose. AZD1222 recipients with second doses at about 4 weeks or about 12 weeks were pooled, because spike-specific TCR depth and breadth did not differ between schedules. Vaccinee samples were obtained from the UK trials COV001 and COV002, which included a single-blind randomized controlled phase 2/3 trial of AZD1222 (ChAdOx1 nCoV-19) in healthy adults. Trial participant PBMC samples were collected at day 0 and day 28 after the second dose for TCRbeta chain sequencing. The CDR3 regions of human TCRbeta chains were analyzed by immunosequencing. The study's processing was this. TCRs in the repertoires were compared against a reference library of SARS-CoV-2-specific TCRs that had been generated with the MIRA antigen-specificity platform. Breadth was defined as the fraction of unique TCRs that were SARS-CoV-2-associated, and depth was defined as the fraction of total T cells that were SARS-CoV-2-associated. Using the MIRA data, each spike-specific TCR was assigned both to the spike region to which the TCR was reactive and to a CD4 or CD8 class. Log10-transformed breadth and depth values were compared by one-way ANOVA with Sidak's multiple comparisons tests. In TCRdb, the immuneACCESS table is reduced to in-frame sequences with V and J assigned. These tables do not hold every clone; where another copy was compared, an unresolved V gene accounts for under half, and the others remain unexplained. V and J calls plus clone size are reproduced from that table; the DNA served to infer D and trimming. The sample table records 90,000 to 150,000 clones; 80% to 90% of these occur just once. In total, the top ten clones hold about 7.4% of the sample.

V and J are trimmed by 0 bases and 2 bases, and the gene matches miss 8 bases of the junction. Inclusive of the bounding cysteine and phenylalanine, the CDR3 is 17 residues long. This entry keeps only the CDR3 DNA: 51 bases, framed from base 1. In the germline V gene, CDR1 corresponds to MGHRA and CDR2 to YSYEKL. Comments on this clone: No cognate antigen has been identified for it. Per-base qualities were not stored, and no clone one base away is much larger.

The specimen was peripheral blood, collected 28 days after the second AZD1222 dose. The receptor comes from an adult who received the AZD1222 COVID-19 vaccine. This receptor chain uses TRBV4-1 and TRBJ2-7; 9 junctional bases match TRBD1. The CDR3 loop reads CASSQDGTGTGPYEQYF. The DNA is as follows: TGCGCCAGCAGCCAAGATGGGACCGGGACAGGGCCCTACGAGCAGTACTTC.